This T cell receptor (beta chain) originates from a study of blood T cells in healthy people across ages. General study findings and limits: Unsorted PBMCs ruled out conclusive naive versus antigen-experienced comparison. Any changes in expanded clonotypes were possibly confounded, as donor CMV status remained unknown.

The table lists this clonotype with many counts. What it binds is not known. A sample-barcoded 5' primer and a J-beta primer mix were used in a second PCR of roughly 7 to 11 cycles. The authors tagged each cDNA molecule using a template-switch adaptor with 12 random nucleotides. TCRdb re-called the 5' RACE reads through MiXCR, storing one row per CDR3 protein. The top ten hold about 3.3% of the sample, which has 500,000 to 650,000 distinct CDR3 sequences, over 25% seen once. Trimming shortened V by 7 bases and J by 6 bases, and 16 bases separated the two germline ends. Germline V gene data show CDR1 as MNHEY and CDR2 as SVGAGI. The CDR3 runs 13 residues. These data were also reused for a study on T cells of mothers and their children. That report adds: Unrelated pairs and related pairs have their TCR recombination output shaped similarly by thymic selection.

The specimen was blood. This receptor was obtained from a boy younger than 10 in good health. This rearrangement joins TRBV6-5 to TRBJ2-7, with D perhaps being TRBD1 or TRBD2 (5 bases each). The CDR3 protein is CASNRRDLAEQYF. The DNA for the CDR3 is TGTGCCAGCAATCGCCGGGACCTCGCCGAGCAGTACTTC.